This is a list of T cell receptor beta chains from one sample in a study of T cell responses to AZD1222 COVID-19 vaccine. TCRdb's table, derived via immunoSEQ multiplex PCR, lists solely in-frame clones and lacks some. The top ten hold around 4.7% of the sample, which has approximately 150,000 clones, about 92% seen once. Sequencing was performed on peripheral blood, taken on day 0 of AZD1222 vaccination. Receptors were obtained from an adult in good health. CDR3s include the opening cysteine and the closing phenylalanine or tryptophan. The order of the fields is J gene, clone size, D gene, CDR3 length, V gene, CDR3 DNA, CDR3 protein. The D gene is left open where the match is weak. Clone size is given for some rows only: seen once, a few or many times, or a class if the clone is expanded.

>TRBJ1-2|NA|TRBD1|15|TRBV28
TGTGCCAGCAGTCATCCGGGACAGGATTTCTATGGCTACACCTTC
CASSHPGQDFYGYTF
>TRBJ2-5|NA|NA|11|TRBV20-1
TGCAGTGCTGATGGAGGGGAGACCCAGTACTTC
CSADGGETQYF
>TRBJ1-3|NA|NA|17|TRBV6-1
TGTGCCAGCAGTGAAGCCGTTCGCGGAGGCGTGGAAGGCACCATATATTTT
CASSEAVRGGVEGTIYF
>TRBJ1-4|NA|NA|12|TRBV27
TGTGCCAGCAGTACCCGACTTGAAAAACTGTTTTTT
CASSTRLEKLFF
>TRBJ2-5|NA|NA|16|TRBV7-9
TGTGCCAGCAGCCCCCTTGGGAACATCAACCAAGAGACCCAGTACTTC
CASSPLGNINQETQYF
>TRBJ2-2|NA|NA|16|TRBV7-2
TGTGCCAGCAGTTTCGAAACTTCGGGGGGCCCCGGGGAGCTGTTTTTT
CASSFETSGGPGELFF
>TRBJ2-5|NA|NA|13|TRBV7-3
TGTGCCAGCAGTCGCGACTACTTAGGGACCCAGTACTTC
CASSRDYLGTQYF
>TRBJ1-6|NA|NA|14|TRBV11-2
TGTGCCAGCAGCCCCCTCCAGGGACTATCACCCCTCCACTTT
CASSPLQGLSPLHF
>TRBJ1-2|NA|NA|14|TRBV5-1
TGCGCCAGCAGCTTGGGGACAGCTTCCTATGGCTACACCTTC
CASSLGTASYGYTF
>TRBJ2-7|NA|TRBD1|19|TRBV5-1
TGCGCCAGCAGCTTGCCTTGGGACAGGGGCCCCTTTGCTTCCTACGAGCAGTACTTC
CASSLPWDRGPFASYEQYF
>TRBJ1-6|NA|TRBD1|16|TRBV4-1
TGCGCCAGCAGCCGAGGAGACAGGGGATATAATTCACCCCTCCACTTT
CASSRGDRGYNSPLHF
>TRBJ1-4|NA|NA|13|TRBV19
TGTGCCAGTAATTTCAGGGGCAATGAAAAACTGTTTTTT
CASNFRGNEKLFF
>TRBJ2-1|NA|TRBD2|15|TRBV6-5
TGTGCCAGCAGGTGGGGACTAGCGGGGAACAATGAGCAGTTCTTC
CASRWGLAGNNEQFF
>TRBJ1-1|NA|TRBD1|13|TRBV7-9
TGTGCCAGCAGCGGGACAGGTATCGGAGAAGCTTTCTTT
CASSGTGIGEAFF
>TRBJ2-7|NA|TRBD1|11|TRBV6-5
TGTGCCAGCAATAGACAGGGCGAGCAGTACTTC
CASNRQGEQYF
>TRBJ2-7|NA|NA|14|TRBV30
TGTGCCTGGAGCTCTTACAGGGTAGGCTACGAGCAGTACTTC
CAWSSYRVGYEQYF
>TRBJ2-1|NA|NA|12|TRBV3-1/TRBV3-2
TGTGCCAGCAGCCAAATAGGGAATGAGCAGTTCTTC
CASSQIGNEQFF
>TRBJ1-6|NA|NA|14|TRBV7-2
TGTGCCAGCAGTATCACAGACTTTAATTCACCCCTCCACTTT
CASSITDFNSPLHF
>TRBJ1-1|NA|NA|12|TRBV6-5
TGTGCCAGCAGTTACACCAACACTGAAGCTTTCTTT
CASSYTNTEAFF
>TRBJ1-1|NA|NA|14|TRBV2
TGTGCCAGCAGGGCAGGGTTGTCGAACACTGAAGCTTTCTTT
CASRAGLSNTEAFF
>TRBJ1-3|NA|NA|16|TRBV15
TGTGCCACCAGCAGAGCGGCAGGGTTGTCTGGAAACACCATATATTTT
CATSRAAGLSGNTIYF
>TRBJ2-5|NA|NA|14|TRBV9
TGTGCCAGCAGCGTAGATCGGGGGCTAGAGACCCAGTACTTC
CASSVDRGLETQYF
>TRBJ1-1|NA|NA|14|TRBV5-5
TGTGCCAGCAGCCTGATGTGGGTGAACACTGAAGCTTTCTTT
CASSLMWVNTEAFF
>TRBJ2-3|NA|TRBD1|15|TRBV19
TGTGCCAGTACTCCCCGGGACAGGGGTTCAGATACGCAGTATTTT
CASTPRDRGSDTQYF
>TRBJ2-3|NA|TRBD2|17|TRBV7-2
TGTGCCAGCAGCTTAGCGGGGGGGACTACTAGCACAGATACGCAGTATTTT
CASSLAGGTTSTDTQYF
>TRBJ2-7|few|NA|17|TRBV21-1
TGTGCCAGCAGCAAAACGCTTATCCGGGACAGGGCGTACGAGCAGTACTTC
CASSKTLIRDRAYEQYF
>TRBJ1-2|NA|NA|14|TRBV7-2
TGTGCCAGCAGCTCCGACTGGGGTGCCTATGGCTACACCTTC
CASSSDWGAYGYTF
>TRBJ2-5|NA|TRBD2|15|TRBV7-9
TGTGCCAGCACCCGCGGACTAGCGGGAGGAGAGACCCAGTACTTC
CASTRGLAGGETQYF
>TRBJ2-2|NA|NA|13|TRBV7-2
TGTGCCAGCAGCAACCGTAACACCGGGGAGCTGTTTTTT
CASSNRNTGELFF
>TRBJ2-7|NA|TRBD2|16|TRBV7-2
TGTGCCAGCAGCTTAGGTCGAGCGGGAGGGCCTGGAGCGCAGTACTTC
CASSLGRAGGPGAQYF
>TRBJ2-3|NA|TRBD1|18|TRBV5-1
TGCGCCAGCAGCTTGGGACAGGGGGGACAAACTAGCACAGATACGCAGTATTTT
CASSLGQGGQTSTDTQYF
>TRBJ2-1|NA|TRBD2|14|TRBV2
TGTGCCAGTGTAGCGGGAGTATCCTACAATGAGCAGTTCTTC
CASVAGVSYNEQFF
>TRBJ2-3|NA|NA|13|TRBV7-3
TGTGCCAGCAGCCCGGGGCGCCCAGATACGCAGTATTTT
CASSPGRPDTQYF
>TRBJ2-3|NA|NA|13|TRBV2
TGTGCCAGCAGAGAACAACTCCGAAATACGCAGTATTTT
CASREQLRNTQYF
>TRBJ2-3|NA|NA|12|TRBV7-9
TGTGCCAGCAGCCCAACCTTAGATACGCAGTATTTT
CASSPTLDTQYF
>TRBJ2-3|NA|TRBD2|15|TRBV9
TGTGCCAGCAGCGCCACTAGCGGGGCGGGGGATACGCAGTATTTT
CASSATSGAGDTQYF
>TRBJ1-2|NA|NA|12|TRBV12-3/TRBV12-4
TGTGCCAGCAGTTTAACTGACCATGGCTACACCTTC
CASSLTDHGYTF
>TRBJ1-1|once|NA|14|TRBV25-1
TGTGCCAGCAGTGAAACGCGGGACGACACTGAAGCTTTCTTT
CASSETRDDTEAFF
>TRBJ1-5|NA|NA|13|TRBV25-1
TGTGCCAGCAGTGAGGCAGAGAATCAGCCCCAGCATTTT
CASSEAENQPQHF
>TRBJ1-5|NA|NA|12|TRBV2
TGTGCCAGCAGGGAAGGGGGTCAGCCCCAGCATTTT
CASREGGQPQHF
>TRBJ2-2|NA|NA|18|TRBV7-2
TGTGCCAGCAGCTTGGTGAGGTTGGGTCGACCGAACACCGGGGAGCTGTTTTTT
CASSLVRLGRPNTGELFF
>TRBJ2-7|NA|NA|12|TRBV18
TGTGCCAGCTCACCAACAAACTACGAGCAGTACTTC
CASSPTNYEQYF
>TRBJ2-7|NA|NA|12|TRBV29-1
TGCAGCGTTGCCGAGGGCCGCTACGAGCAGTACTTC
CSVAEGRYEQYF
>TRBJ2-7|NA|TRBD2|19|TRBV11-2
TGTGCCAGCAGCTTAAGGTTAAAGGTCGGGGGGTCCCTCTCCTACGAGCAGTACTTC
CASSLRLKVGGSLSYEQYF
>TRBJ1-2|NA|NA|14|TRBV5-1
TGCGCCAGCAGCTTAAGAGGGGCAGGGGATGGCTACACCTTC
CASSLRGAGDGYTF
>TRBJ2-1|NA|TRBD2|15|TRBV6-2/TRBV6-3
TGTGCCAGCAGTACGAGGACTAGCCCCTACAATGAGCAGTTCTTC
CASSTRTSPYNEQFF